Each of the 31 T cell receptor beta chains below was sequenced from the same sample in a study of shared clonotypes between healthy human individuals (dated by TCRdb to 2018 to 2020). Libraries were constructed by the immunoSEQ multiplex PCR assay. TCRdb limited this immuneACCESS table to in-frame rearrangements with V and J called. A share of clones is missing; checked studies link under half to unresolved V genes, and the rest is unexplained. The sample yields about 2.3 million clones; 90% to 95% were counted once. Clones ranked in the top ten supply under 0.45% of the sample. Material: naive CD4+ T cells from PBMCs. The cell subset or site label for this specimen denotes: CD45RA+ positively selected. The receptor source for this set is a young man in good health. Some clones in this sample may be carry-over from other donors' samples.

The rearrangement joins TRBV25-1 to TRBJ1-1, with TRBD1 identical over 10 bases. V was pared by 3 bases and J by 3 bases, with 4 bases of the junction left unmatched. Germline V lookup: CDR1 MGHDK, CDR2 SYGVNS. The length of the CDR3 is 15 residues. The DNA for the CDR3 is TGTGCCAGCAGTGACCCCGGGACAGGGGACACTGAAGCTTTCTTT. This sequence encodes CASSDPGTGDTEAFF.

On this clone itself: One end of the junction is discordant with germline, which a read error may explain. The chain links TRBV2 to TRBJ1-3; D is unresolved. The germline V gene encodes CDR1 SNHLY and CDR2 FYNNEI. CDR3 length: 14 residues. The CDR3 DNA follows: TGTGCCAGCACGGAAACTTCAGGCGGAACCACCATATATTTT. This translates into CASTETSGGTTIYF. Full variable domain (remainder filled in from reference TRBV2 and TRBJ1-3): EPEVTQTPSHQVTQMGQEVILRCVPISNHLYFYWYRQILGQKVEFLVSFYNNEISEKSEIFDDQFSVERPDGSNFTLKIRSTKLEDSAMYFCASTETSGGTTIYFGEGSWLTVV.

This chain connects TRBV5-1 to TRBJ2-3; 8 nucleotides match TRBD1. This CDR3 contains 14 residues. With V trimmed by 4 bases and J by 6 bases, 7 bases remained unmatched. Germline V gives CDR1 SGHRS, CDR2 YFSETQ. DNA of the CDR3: TGCGCCAGCAGCCGGGGACAGGTGGCGGATACGCAGTATTTT. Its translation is CASSRGQVADTQYF.

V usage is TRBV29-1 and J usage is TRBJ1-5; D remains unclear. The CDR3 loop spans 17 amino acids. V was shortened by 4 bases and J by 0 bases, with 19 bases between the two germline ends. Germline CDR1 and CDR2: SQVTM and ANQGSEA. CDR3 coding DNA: TGCAGCGTTGTTATTACGAGAAGAGTTTATAGCAATCAGCCCCAGCATTTT. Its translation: CSVVITRRVYSNQPQHF.

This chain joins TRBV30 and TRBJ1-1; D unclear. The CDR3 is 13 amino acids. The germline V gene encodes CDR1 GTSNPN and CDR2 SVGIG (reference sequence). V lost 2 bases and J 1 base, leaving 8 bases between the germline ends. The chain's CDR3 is CAWSYRTNTEAFF. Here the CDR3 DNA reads TGTGCCTGGAGTTATAGGACGAACACTGAAGCTTTCTTT. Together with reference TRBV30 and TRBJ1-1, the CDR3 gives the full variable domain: SQTIHQWPATLVQPVGSPLSLECTVEGTSNPNLYWYRQAAGRGLQLLFYSVGIGQISSEVPQNLSASRPQDRQFILSSKKLLLSDSGFYLCAWSYRTNTEAFFGQGTRLTVV.

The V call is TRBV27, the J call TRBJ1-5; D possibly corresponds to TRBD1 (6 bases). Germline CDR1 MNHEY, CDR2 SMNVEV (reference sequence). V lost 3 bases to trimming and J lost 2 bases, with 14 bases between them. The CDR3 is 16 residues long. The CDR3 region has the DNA TGTGCCAGCAGTTTGTGGGGGGCCAGGGGCAATCAGCCCCAGCATTTT. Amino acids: CASSLWGARGNQPQHF.

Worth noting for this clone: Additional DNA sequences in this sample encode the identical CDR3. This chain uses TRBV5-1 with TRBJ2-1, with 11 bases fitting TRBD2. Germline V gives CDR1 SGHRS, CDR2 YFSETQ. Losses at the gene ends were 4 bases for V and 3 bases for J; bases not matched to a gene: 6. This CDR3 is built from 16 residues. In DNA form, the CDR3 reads TGCGCCAGCAGCCCCCTCGGGACTAGCGGCTACAATGAGCAGTTCTTC. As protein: CASSPLGTSGYNEQFF.

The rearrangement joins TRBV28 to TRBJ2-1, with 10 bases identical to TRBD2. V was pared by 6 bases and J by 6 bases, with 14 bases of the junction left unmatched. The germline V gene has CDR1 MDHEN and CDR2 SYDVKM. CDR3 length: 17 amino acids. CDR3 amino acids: CASSPGSGRAFRNEQFF. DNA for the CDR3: TGTGCCAGCAGCCCGGGGAGCGGGAGGGCCTTCCGCAATGAGCAGTTCTTC.

The CDR3 sequence is CASSLGTTTDTQYF. The CDR3 DNA is TGTGCCAGCTCCCTCGGGACTACCACAGATACGCAGTATTTT. The rearrangement uses TRBV18 and TRBJ2-3, with 7 bases matching TRBD2. Trimming took 6 bases from V and 2 from J; bases not matched to a gene: 5. The CDR3 covers 14 residues. Germline assignment: CDR1 KGHSH and CDR2 LQKENI.

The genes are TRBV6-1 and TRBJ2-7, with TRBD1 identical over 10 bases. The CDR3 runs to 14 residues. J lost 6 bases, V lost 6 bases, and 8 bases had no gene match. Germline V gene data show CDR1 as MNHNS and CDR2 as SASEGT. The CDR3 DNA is TGTGCCAGCAGACAACCGGGACAGGGGACCGAGCAGTACTTC. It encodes CASRQPGQGTEQYF.

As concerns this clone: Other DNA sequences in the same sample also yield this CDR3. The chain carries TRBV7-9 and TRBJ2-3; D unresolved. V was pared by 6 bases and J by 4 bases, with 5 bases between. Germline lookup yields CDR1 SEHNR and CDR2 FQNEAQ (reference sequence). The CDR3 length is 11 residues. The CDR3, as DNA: TGTGCCAGCAGTCCGGCAGATACGCAGTATTTT. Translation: CASSPADTQYF. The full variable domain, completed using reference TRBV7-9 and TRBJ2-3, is DTGVSQNPRHKITKRGQNVTFRCDPISEHNRLYWYRQTLGQGPEFLTYFQNEAQLEKSRLLSDRFSAERPKGSFSTLEIQRTEQGDSAMYLCASSPADTQYFGPGTRLTVL.

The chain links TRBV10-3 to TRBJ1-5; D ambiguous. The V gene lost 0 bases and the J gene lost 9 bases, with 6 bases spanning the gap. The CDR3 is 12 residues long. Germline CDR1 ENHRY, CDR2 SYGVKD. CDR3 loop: CAISESMGPQHF. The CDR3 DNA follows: TGTGCCATCAGTGAGTCGATGGGGCCCCAGCATTTT.

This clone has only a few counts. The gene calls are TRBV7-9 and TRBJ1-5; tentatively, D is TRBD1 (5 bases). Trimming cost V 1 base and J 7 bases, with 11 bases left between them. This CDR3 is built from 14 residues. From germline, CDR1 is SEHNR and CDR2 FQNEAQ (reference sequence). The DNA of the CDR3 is TGTGCCAGCAGCTTAGACTCCAGGGACCAGCCCCAGCATTTT. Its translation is CASSLDSRDQPQHF.

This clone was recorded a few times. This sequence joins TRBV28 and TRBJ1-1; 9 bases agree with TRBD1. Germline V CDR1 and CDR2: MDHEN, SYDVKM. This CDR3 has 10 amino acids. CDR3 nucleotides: TGTGGGACAGGGGACACTGAAGCTTTCTTT. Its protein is CGTGDTEAFF. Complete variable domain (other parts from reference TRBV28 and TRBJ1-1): DVKVTQSSRYLVKRTGEKVFLECVQDMDHENMFWYRQDPGLGLRLIYFSYDVKMKEKGDIPEGYSVSREKKERFSLILESASTNQTSMYLCGTGDTEAFFGQGTRLTVV.

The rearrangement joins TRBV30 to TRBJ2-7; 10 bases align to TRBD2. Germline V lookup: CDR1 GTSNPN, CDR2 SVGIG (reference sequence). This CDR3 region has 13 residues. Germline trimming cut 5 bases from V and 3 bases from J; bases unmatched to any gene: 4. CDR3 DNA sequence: TGTGCCTGGGGGACTAGCGTTTACTACGAGCAGTACTTC. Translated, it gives CAWGTSVYYEQYF.

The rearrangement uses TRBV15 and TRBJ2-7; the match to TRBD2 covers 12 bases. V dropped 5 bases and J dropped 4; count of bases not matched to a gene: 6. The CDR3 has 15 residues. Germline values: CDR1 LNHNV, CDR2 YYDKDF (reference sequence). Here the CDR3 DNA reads TGTGCCACCAGCCTACGGACTAGCGGGAATTACGAGCAGTACTTC. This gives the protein CATSLRTSGNYEQYF. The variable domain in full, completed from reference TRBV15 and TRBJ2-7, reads DAMVIQNPRYQVTQFGKPVTLSCSQTLNHNVMYWYQQKSSQAPKLLFHYYDKDFNNEADTPDNFQSRRPNTSFCFLDIRSPGLGDTAMYLCATSLRTSGNYEQYFGPGTRLTVT.

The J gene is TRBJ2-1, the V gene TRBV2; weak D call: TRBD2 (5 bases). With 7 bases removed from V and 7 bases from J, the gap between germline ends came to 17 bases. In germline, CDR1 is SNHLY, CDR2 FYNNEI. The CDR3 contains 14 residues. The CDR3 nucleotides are TGTGCCAGCACCGACCAGCGGAGTGTGAATGAGCAGTTCTTC. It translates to CASTDQRSVNEQFF.

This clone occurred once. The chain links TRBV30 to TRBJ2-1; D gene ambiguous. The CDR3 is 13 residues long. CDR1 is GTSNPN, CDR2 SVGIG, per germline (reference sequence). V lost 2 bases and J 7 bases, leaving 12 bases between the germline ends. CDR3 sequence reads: CAWSNQLLNEQFF. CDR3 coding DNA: TGTGCCTGGAGTAATCAGTTATTGAATGAGCAGTTCTTC. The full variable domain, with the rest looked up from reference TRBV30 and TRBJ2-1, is SQTIHQWPATLVQPVGSPLSLECTVEGTSNPNLYWYRQAAGRGLQLLFYSVGIGQISSEVPQNLSASRPQDRQFILSSKKLLLSDSGFYLCAWSNQLLNEQFFGPGTRLTVL.

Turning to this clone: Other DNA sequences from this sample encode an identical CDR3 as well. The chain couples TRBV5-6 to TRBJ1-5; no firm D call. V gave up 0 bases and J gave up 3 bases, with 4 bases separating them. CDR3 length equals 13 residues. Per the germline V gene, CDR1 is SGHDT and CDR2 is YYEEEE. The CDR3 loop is CASSLGSNQPQHF. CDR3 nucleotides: TGTGCCAGCAGCTTGGGGTCCAATCAGCCCCAGCATTTT.

Written as DNA, the CDR3 is TGTGCCAGCAGCGATACAGCAGCCGACTCTGGAAACACCATATATTTT. This translates into CASSDTAADSGNTIYF. This rearrangement joins TRBV25-1 to TRBJ1-3; D gene uncertain. V dropped 6 bases and J dropped 0 bases, with 15 bases sitting between them. The CDR3 has 16 amino acids. CDR1 and CDR2 from the germline V gene are MGHDK and SYGVNS.

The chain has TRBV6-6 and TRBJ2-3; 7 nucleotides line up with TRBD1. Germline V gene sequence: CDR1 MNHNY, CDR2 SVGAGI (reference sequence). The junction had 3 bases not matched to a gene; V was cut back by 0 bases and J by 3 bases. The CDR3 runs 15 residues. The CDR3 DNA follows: TGTGCCAGCAGTTACTCCTCAGGGGGTACAGATACGCAGTATTTT. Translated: CASSYSSGGTDTQYF.

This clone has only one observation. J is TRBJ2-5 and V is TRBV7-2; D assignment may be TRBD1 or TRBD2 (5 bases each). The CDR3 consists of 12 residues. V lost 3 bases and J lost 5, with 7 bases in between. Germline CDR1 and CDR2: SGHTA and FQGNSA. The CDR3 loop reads CASSFWGETQYF. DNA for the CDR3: TGTGCCAGCAGCTTTTGGGGGGAGACCCAGTACTTC.

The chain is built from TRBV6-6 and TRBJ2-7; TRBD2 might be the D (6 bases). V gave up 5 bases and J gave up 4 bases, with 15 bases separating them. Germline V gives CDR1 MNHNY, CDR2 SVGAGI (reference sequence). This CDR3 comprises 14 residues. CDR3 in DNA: TGTGCCAGCAGTAAGGGGACTGGTTCGTACGAGCAGTACTTC. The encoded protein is CASSKGTGSYEQYF.

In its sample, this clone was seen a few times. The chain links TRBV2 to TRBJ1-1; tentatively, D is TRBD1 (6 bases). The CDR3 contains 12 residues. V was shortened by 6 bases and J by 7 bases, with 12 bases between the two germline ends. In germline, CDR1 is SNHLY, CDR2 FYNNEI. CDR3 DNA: TGTGCCAGCAGCGCAGACAGGTTTGAAGCTTTCTTT. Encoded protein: CASSADRFEAFF.

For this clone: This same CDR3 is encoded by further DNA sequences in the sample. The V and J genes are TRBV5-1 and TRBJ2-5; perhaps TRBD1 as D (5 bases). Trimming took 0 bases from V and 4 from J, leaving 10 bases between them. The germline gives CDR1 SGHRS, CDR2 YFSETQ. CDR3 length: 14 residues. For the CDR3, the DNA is TGCGCCAGCAGCTTGGGAGCAGGGCTAGAGACCCAGTACTTC. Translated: CASSLGAGLETQYF.

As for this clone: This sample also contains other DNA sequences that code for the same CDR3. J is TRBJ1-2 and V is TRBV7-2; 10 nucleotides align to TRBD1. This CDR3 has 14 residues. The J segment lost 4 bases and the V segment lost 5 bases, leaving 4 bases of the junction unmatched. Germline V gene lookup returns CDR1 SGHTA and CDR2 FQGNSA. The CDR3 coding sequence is TGTGCCAGCAGCCTGCGGACAGGGGGCTATGGCTACACCTTC. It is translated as CASSLRTGGYGYTF.

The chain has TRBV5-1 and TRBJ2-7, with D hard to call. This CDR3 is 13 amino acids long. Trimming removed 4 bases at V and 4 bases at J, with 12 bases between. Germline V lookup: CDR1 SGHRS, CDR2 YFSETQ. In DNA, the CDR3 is TGCGCCAGCAGCCAGATGGCAAGATACGAGCAGTACTTC. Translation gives CASSQMARYEQYF.

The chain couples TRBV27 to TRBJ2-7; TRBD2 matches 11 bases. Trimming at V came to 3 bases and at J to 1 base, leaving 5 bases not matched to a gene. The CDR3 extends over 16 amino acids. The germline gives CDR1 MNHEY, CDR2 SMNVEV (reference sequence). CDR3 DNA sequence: TGTGCCAGCAGTTTCACCGGGACTAGCGGTTCCTACGAGCAGTACTTC. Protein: CASSFTGTSGSYEQYF.

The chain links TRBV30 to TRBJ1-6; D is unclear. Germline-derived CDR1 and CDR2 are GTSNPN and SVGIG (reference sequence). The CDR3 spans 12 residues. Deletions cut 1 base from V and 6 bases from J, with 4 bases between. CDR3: CAWSEVNSPLHF. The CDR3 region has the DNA TGTGCCTGGAGTGAAGTTAATTCACCCCTCCACTTT.

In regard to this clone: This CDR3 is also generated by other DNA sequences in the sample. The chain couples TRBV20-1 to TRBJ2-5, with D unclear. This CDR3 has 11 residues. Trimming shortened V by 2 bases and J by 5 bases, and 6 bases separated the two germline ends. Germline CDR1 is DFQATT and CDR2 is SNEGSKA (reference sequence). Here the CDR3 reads CSARLAETQYF. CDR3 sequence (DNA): TGCAGTGCTAGATTGGCGGAGACCCAGTACTTC.

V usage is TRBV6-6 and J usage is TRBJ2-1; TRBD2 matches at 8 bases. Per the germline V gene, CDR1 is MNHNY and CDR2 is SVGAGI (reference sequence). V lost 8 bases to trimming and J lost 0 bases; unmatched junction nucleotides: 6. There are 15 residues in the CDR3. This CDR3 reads CASRQSGSSYNEQFF. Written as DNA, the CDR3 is TGTGCCAGCCGACAGAGCGGGAGCTCCTACAATGAGCAGTTCTTC.